Sequencing of this TCR beta chain was carried out in a study of blood T cell repertoires in COVID-19. Study context: Samples of COVID-19 (acute and convalescent) were obtained from the United States, Italy and Spain. T cells, B-cell-depleted T cells, or PBMCs provided the cDNA or gDNA that served as material.

From germline, CDR1 is LNHDA and CDR2 SQIVND (reference sequence). Trimming stripped 3 bases from V and 1 base from J, with 12 bases between. The CDR3 sequence is 15 residues long. In the study's own analysis: Estimated nucleated cell counts came from reference gene primer amplification. Sequencing used immunoSEQ multiplex PCR; TCRdb keeps in-frame clones, though not all of them. V, J and clone size derive from that table, while D and trimming were established from the DNA sequence. The repertoire has 200,000 to 250,000 clones, roughly 80% of them found once; the top ten carry roughly 10%. This receptor was identified in a woman over 75 with acute or convalescent COVID-19. The material sequenced was peripheral blood. The rearrangement uses TRBV19 and TRBJ1-1, with D perhaps TRBD1 (6 bases). This chain's CDR3 is CASSIPTGQNTEAFF. DNA of the CDR3: TGTGCCAGTAGTATCCCGACAGGCCAGAACACTGAAGCTTTCTTT.